A single T cell receptor beta chain is shown here with its context. The data originate from a study of blood T cell repertoires in COVID-19. The CDR3 totals 11 residues. The V end lost 5 bases, the J end lost 3 bases, and 5 bases lay between the germline ends. From germline, CDR1 is MGHDK and CDR2 SYGVNS. Sequencing was performed with immunoSEQ multiplex PCR; in TCRdb, only in-frame clones are kept and a portion is missing. The profile shows hundreds of thousands of clones, roughly 91% of them singletons. Source material: PBMCs or T cells enriched from blood (not recorded which). The chain joins TRBV25-1 to TRBJ2-7; D call uncertain. This sequence originates from a man between 35 and 55 years old who had recovered from COVID-19. DNA of the CDR3: TGTGCCAGCAGTCCTTACTACGAGCAGTACTTC. Amino acid sequence: CASSPYYEQYF.